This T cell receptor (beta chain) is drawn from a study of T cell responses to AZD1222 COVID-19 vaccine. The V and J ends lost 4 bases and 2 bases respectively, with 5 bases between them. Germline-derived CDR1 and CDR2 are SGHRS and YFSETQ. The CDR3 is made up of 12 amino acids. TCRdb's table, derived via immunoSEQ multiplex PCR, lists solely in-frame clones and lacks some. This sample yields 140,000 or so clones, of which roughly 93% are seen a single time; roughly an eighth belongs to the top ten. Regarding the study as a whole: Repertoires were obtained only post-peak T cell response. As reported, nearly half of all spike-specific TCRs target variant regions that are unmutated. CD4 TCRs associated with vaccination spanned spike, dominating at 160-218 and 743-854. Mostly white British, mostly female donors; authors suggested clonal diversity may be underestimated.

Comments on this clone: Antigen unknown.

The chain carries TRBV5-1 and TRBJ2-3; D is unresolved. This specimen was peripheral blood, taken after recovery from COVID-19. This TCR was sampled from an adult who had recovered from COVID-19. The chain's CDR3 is CASSPDTDTQYF. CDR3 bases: TGCGCCAGCAGCCCAGACACAGATACGCAGTATTTT. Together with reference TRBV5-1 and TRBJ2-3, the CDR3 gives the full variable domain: KAGVTQTPRYLIKTRGQQVTLSCSPISGHRSVSWYQQTPGQGLQFLFEYFSETQRNKGNFPGRFSGRQFSNSRSEMNVSTLELGDSALYLCASSPDTDTQYFGPGTRLTVL.